The following is a TCR beta chain sequence with its context. These data originate in a study of blood T cell repertoires in COVID-19. Study details: Researchers got acute and convalescent COVID-19 samples from the United States, Italy and Spain. Sources were T cells, B-cell-depleted T cells, or PBMCs; the material itself was cDNA or gDNA.

As processed by the authors: Reference gene primer amplification in the assay estimated nucleated cell counts. Assay used: immunoSEQ multiplex PCR; TCRdb lists only in-frame clones, some missing. That table gives V, J and clone size, and the DNA gave D and trimming. The sample yields around 35,000 clones, about 90% seen once. V lost 3 bases and J lost 0, with 5 bases in between. Germline CDR1 is DFQATT and CDR2 is SNEGSKA (reference sequence). The CDR3 extends over 12 amino acids. V is TRBV20-1 and J is TRBJ1-2; no clear D gene. The sequencing input was peripheral blood. This TCR came from a human donor in a cohort sampled during active COVID-19. CDR3 protein: CSASLANYGYTF. The CDR3, as DNA: TGCAGTGCTAGTTTAGCTAACTATGGCTACACCTTC.